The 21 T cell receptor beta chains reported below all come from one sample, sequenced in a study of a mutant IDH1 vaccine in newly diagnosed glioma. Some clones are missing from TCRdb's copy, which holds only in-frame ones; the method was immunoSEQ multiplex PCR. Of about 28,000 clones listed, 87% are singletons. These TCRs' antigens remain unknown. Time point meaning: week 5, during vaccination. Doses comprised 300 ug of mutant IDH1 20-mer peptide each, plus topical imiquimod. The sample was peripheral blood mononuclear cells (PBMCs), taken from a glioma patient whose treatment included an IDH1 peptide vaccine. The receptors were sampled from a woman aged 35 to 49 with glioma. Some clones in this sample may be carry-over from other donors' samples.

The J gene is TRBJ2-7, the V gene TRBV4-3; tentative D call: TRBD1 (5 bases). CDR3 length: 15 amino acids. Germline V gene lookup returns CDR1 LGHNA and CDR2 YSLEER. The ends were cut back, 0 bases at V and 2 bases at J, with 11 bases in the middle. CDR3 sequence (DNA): TGCGCCAGCAGCCAAGATTTCAGGGCCCCCTACGAGCAGTACTTC. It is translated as CASSQDFRAPYEQYF.

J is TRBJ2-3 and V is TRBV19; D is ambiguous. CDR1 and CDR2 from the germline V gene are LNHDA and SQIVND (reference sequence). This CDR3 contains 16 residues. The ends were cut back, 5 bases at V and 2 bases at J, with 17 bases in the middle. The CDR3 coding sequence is TGTGCCAGTAGTTCCCCCTATGGCCTCCTCACAGATACGCAGTATTTT. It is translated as CASSSPYGLLTDTQYF.

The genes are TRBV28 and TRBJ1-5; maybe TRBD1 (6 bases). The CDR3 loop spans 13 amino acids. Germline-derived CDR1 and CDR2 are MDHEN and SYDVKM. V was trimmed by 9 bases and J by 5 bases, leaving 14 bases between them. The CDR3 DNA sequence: TGTGCCAGTAAAAACAGGGATTATCAGCCCCAGCATTTT. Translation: CASKNRDYQPQHF.

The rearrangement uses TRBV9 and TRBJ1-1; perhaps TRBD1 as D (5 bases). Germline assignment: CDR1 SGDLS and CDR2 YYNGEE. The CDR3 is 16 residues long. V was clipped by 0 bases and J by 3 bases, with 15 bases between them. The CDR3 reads CASSVGGDPGDTEAFF. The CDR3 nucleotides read TGTGCCAGCAGCGTAGGTGGGGACCCTGGGGACACTGAAGCTTTCTTT.

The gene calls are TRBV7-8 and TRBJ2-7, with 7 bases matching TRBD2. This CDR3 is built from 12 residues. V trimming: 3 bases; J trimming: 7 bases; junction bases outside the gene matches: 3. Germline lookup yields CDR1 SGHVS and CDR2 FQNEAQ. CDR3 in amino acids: CASSLGGREQYF. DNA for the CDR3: TGTGCCAGCAGCTTGGGAGGGAGGGAGCAGTACTTC.

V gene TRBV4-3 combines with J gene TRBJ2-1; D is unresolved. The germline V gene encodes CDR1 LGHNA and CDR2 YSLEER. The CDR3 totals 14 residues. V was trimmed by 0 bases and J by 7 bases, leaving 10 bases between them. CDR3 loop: CASSQESLGNEQFF. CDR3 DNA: TGCGCCAGCAGCCAAGAATCTCTAGGGAATGAGCAGTTCTTC.

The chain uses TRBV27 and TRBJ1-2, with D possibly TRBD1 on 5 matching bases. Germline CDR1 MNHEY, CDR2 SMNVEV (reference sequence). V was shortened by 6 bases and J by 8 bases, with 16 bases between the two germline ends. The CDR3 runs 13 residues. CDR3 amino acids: CASSSGLQGGYTF. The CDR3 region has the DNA TGTGCCAGCAGCTCGGGACTGCAGGGAGGCTACACCTTC.

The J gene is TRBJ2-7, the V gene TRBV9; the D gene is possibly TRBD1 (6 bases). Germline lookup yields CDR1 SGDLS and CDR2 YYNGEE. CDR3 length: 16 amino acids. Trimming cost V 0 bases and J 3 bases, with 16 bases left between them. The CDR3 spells CASSVAEGGVGYEQYF. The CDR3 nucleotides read TGTGCCAGCAGCGTAGCGGAAGGGGGAGTGGGCTACGAGCAGTACTTC.

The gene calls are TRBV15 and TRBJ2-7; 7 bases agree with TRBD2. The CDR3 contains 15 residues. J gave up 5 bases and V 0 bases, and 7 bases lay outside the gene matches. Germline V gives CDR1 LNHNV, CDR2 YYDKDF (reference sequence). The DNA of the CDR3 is TGTGCCACCAGCAGAGAATATGGGAGGGCCCACGAGCAGTACTTC. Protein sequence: CATSREYGRAHEQYF.

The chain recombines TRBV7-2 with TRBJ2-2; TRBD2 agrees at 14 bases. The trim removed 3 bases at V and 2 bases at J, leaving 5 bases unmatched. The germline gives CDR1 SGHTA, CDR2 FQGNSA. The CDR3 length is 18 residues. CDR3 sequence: CASSFRLAGGGNTGELFF. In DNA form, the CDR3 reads TGTGCCAGCAGCTTTAGACTAGCGGGAGGGGGTAACACCGGGGAGCTGTTTTTT.

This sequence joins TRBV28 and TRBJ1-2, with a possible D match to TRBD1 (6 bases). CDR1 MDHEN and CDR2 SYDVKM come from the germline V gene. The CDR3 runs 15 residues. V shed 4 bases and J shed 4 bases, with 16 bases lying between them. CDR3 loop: CASSYPTRTVYGYTF. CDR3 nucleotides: TGTGCCAGCAGTTATCCCACTCGGACAGTCTATGGCTACACCTTC.

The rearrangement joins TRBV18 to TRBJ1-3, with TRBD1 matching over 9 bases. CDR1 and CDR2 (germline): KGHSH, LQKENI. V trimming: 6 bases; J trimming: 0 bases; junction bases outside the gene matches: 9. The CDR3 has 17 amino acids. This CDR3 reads CASSNRDRAGSGNTIYF. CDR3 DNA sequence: TGTGCCAGCTCGAACCGGGACAGGGCTGGCTCTGGAAACACCATATATTTT.

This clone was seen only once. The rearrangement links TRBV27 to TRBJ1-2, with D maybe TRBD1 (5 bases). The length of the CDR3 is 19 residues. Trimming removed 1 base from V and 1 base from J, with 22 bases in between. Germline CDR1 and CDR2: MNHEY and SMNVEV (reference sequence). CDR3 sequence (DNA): TGTGCCAGCAGTTTATTGGGCGTGCGGGGCCCGGGGAATAACTATGGCTACACCTTC. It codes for CASSLLGVRGPGNNYGYTF.

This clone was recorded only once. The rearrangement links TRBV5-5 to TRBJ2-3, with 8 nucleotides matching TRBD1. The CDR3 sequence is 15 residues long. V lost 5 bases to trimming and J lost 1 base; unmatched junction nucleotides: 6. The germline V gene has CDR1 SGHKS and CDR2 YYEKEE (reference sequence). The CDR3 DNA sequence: TGTGCCAGCAGGTTAGGACAGGGAGGCACAGATACGCAGTATTTT. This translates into CASRLGQGGTDTQYF.

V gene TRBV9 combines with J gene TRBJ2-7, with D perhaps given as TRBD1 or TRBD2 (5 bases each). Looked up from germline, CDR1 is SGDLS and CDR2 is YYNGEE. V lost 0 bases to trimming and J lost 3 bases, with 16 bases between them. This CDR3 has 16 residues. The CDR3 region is CASSVAPSGRNYEQYF. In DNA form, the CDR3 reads TGTGCCAGCAGCGTAGCTCCCTCGGGACGGAACTACGAGCAGTACTTC.

The CDR3 region is CAISDQSKGTRKETQYF. DNA for the CDR3: TGTGCCATCAGTGACCAGAGTAAGGGGACAAGAAAAGAGACCCAGTACTTC. The V call is TRBV10-3, the J call TRBJ2-5; D possibly corresponds to TRBD1 (6 bases). Trimming removed 3 bases at V and 3 bases at J, with 20 bases between. The CDR3 runs to 17 residues. Germline loops: CDR1 ENHRY, CDR2 SYGVKD.

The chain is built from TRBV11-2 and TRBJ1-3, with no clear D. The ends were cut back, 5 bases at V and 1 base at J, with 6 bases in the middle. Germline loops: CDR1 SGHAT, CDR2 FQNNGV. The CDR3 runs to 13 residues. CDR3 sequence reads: CASSRPSGNTIYF. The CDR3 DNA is TGTGCCAGCAGCCGCCCTTCTGGAAACACCATATATTTT.

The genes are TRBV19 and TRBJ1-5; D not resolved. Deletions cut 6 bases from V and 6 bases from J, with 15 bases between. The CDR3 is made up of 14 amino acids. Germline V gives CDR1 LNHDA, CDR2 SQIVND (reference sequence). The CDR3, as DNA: TGTGCCAGTAGCCAGACGAGTGTAGCTCAGCCCCAGCATTTT. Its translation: CASSQTSVAQPQHF.

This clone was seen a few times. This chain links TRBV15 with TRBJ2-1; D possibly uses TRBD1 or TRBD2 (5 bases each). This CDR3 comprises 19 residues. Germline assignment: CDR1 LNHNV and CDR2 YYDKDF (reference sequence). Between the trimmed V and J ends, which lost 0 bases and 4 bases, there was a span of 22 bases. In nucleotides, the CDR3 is TGTGCCACCAGCAGAGAAGACCTCCGGGACCCCAGGGATTACAATGAGCAGTTCTTC. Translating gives CATSREDLRDPRDYNEQFF.

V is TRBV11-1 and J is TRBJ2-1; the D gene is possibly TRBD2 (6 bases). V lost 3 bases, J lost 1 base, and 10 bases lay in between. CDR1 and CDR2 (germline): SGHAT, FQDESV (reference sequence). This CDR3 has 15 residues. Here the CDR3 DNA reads TGTGCCAGCAGCTTCGGGACTCATTCCTACAATGAGCAGTTCTTC. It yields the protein CASSFGTHSYNEQFF.

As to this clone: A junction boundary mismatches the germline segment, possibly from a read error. The CDR3 bases are TGCAGTGCTAGGTGGAACAATGAAGCTTTCTTT. Encoded protein: CSARWNNEAFF. The chain recombines TRBV20-1 with TRBJ1-1; D gene ambiguous. The germline CDR1 and CDR2 sequences are DFQATT and SNEGSKA (reference sequence). The CDR3 consists of 11 residues.